This T cell receptor (beta chain) comes out of a study of OX40 agonist ivuxolimab in advanced cancers. Study-wide context: Three patients showed partial responses: one hepatocellular carcinoma and two cutaneous melanoma cases.

The V end was cut by 2 bases, the J end by 3 bases, with 14 bases between. Per germline, CDR1 SGDLS and CDR2 YYNGEE. The CDR3 consists of 16 residues. Blood sampling took place at baseline, cycle 4 day 1, and cycle 7 day 1. Libraries were prepared by immunoSEQ multiplex PCR; TCRdb keeps only in-frame clonotypes and omits some of them. The table has 45,000 to 70,000 clones, more than 70% seen once; the top ten hold 6.9%. Whole-study results and caveats: Both blood CD4+ and CD8+ T cells showed clonal growth by week 6 at 0.1 to 3.0 mg/kg. The authors did not determine the antigen specificity of the expanded peripheral T cells.

In this sample, this clone turned up once. Its matching antigen is unknown. V and J are TRBV9 and TRBJ2-2, with D perhaps TRBD1 (5 bases). This receptor was identified in an adult with an advanced solid tumor such as melanoma, head and neck, liver or kidney cancer. Here the sequenced sample was CD4+ or CD8+ T cells sorted from blood, taken in a trial of the OX40 agonist ivuxolimab. CDR3 region: CASSVTGGRDTGELFF. The CDR3 DNA sequence: TGTGCCAGCAGCGTTACAGGTGGCAGGGACACCGGGGAGCTGTTTTTT. The full variable domain, rest sourced from reference TRBV9 and TRBJ2-2, is DSGVTQTPKHLITATGQRVTLRCSPRSGDLSVYWYQQSLDQGLQFLIQYYNGEERAKGNILERFSAQQFPDLHSELNLSSLELGDSALYFCASSVTGGRDTGELFFGEGSRLTVL.